This T cell receptor (beta chain) was sequenced for a study of identical twins. Study conclusions and caveats: Excess low generation probability was seen in twin-shared out-of-frame alpha sequences.

TCRdb re-analysed the 5' RACE reads in MiXCR, keeping a single row per CDR3 protein. The data show 1.5 million or so distinct CDR3 sequences, under 35% seen once. With 1 base clipped from V and 6 bases from J, the junction kept 9 bases outside the gene matches. Germline V gene data show CDR1 as KGHDR and CDR2 as SFDVKD. The CDR3 is made up of 18 amino acids. To note about this clonotype: Its specificity is not known.

The clonotype comes from a newborn girl in good health. The sequencing input was cord blood. The chain carries TRBV24-1 and TRBJ2-3; TRBD2 matches at 13 bases. As DNA, the CDR3 is TGTGCCACCAGTGATTTACCCGGACTAGCGGGAGAAGGGGATACGCAGTATTTT. Amino acid sequence: CATSDLPGLAGEGDTQYF.